Sequencing of this TCR beta chain was carried out in a study of CD8+ T cells in alopecia areata. Study information: Oral tofacitinib (5 to 10 mg twice daily) was administered to treated patients. Patients took tofacitinib for 6 to 18 months, followed by 6 drug-free months.

Study results and caveats: Given one nonresponder, whether baseline CD8+ expansion relates to response remains uncertain.

Treatment described: oral pan-JAK inhibitor, 5-10 mg twice daily. From germline, CDR1 is SNHLY and CDR2 FYNNEI. Trimming cost V 3 bases and J 3 bases, with 6 bases left between them. This CDR3 is built from 13 residues. Of note for this clone: Antigen specificity is unknown.

Following extraction, RNA underwent reverse transcription to cDNA, which served as the sequencing template. Clones were sequenced by immunoSEQ multiplex PCR, and TCRdb holds only the in-frame ones, with some missing. The sample gives 100,000 to 140,000 clones, roughly 84% of which show up once; around 25% is in the top ten. The source of this sequence is a human donor with alopecia areata. The sequencing used CD8+ T cells sorted from blood, collected at week 24, from a patient treated with tofacitinib. The V gene is TRBV2, the J gene TRBJ1-5, with unresolved D. CDR3 loop: CASSDKANQPQHF. The CDR3 nucleotides are TGTGCCAGCAGTGATAAGGCCAATCAGCCCCAGCATTTT. The full variable domain, rest sourced from reference TRBV2 and TRBJ1-5, is EPEVTQTPSHQVTQMGQEVILRCVPISNHLYFYWYRQILGQKVEFLVSFYNNEISEKSEIFDDQFSVERPDGSNFTLKIRSTKLEDSAMYFCASSDKANQPQHFGDGTRLSIL.